This T cell receptor (beta chain) stems from a study of shared clonotypes between healthy human individuals. Profiled with immunoSEQ multiplex PCR; TCRdb holds only in-frame clones, not every one. The table includes around 200,000 clones, 66% detected once. Germline CDR1 and CDR2: SQVTM and ANQGSEA. V lost 7 bases and J lost 0; bases outside the gene matches: 4. The CDR3 totals 14 residues. The chain combines TRBV29-1 with TRBJ2-3; 10 nucleotides line up with TRBD2. This TCR was sampled from a young man in good health. Sequenced input: memory CD4+ T cells sorted from blood. Subset in this sample: CD45RA-negative fraction. CDR3 in DNA: TGCAGCGCCGAGACTAGCGGGAGCACAGATACGCAGTATTTT. Amino acids: CSAETSGSTDTQYF.